The 32 T cell receptor beta chains reported below all come from one sample, sequenced in a study of shared clonotypes between healthy human individuals. Positive CCR7 selection of CD45RO-negative cells yielded the naive CD8 cells, and terminally differentiated effector memory CD45RA+ cells were excluded. Sequencing was performed with immunoSEQ multiplex PCR; in TCRdb, only in-frame clones are kept and a portion is missing. The table has about 2.1 million clones, around 93% seen once. The sample was naive CD8+ T cells from PBMCs. These TCRs come from a man aged 18-30 years in good health. Some clones in this sample may be carry-over from other donors' samples.

V gene TRBV4-1 combines with J gene TRBJ2-1; 7 nucleotides line up with TRBD1. J lost 0 bases, V lost 4 bases, and 9 bases had no gene match. Germline V lookup: CDR1 MGHRA, CDR2 YSYEKL. This CDR3 is built from 17 residues. The CDR3 spells CASSPSQGRSSYNEQFF. The CDR3 DNA sequence: TGCGCCAGCAGCCCGTCACAGGGGAGAAGCTCCTACAATGAGCAGTTCTTC.

The J gene is TRBJ2-7, the V gene TRBV28; D is undetermined. Trimming pared 2 bases from V and 2 bases from J, leaving 4 bases between. CDR3 length: 12 amino acids. Per germline, CDR1 MDHEN and CDR2 SYDVKM. The CDR3 DNA sequence: TGTGCCAGCAGTTTAGAGGCCTACGAGCAGTACTTC. This codes for CASSLEAYEQYF.

This sequence joins TRBV7-8 and TRBJ1-5, with TRBD1 matching over 7 bases. CDR3 size: 15 residues. Germline trimming cut 5 bases from V and 4 bases from J; bases unmatched to any gene: 8. Germline V CDR1 and CDR2: SGHVS, FQNEAQ. The CDR3 DNA reads TGTGCCAGCAGCCTACGTGACAGGGTTAATCAGCCCCAGCATTTT. This gives the protein CASSLRDRVNQPQHF.

Worth noting for this clone: Different DNA sequences within this sample yield the same CDR3. The chain employs TRBV4-3 and TRBJ1-1; unclear D gene. Trimming pared 0 bases from V and 7 bases from J, leaving 9 bases between. The CDR3 has 13 amino acids. Germline V gene lookup returns CDR1 LGHNA and CDR2 YSLEER. Here the CDR3 DNA reads TGCGCCAGCAGCCAAGATAGAGGTCATGAAGCTTTCTTT. This codes for CASSQDRGHEAFF.

Comments on this clone: Relative to the germline gene, one junction end is altered; a read error may explain this. The CDR3 is CASSRGSGGGRSF. The CDR3 DNA follows: TGTGCCAGCAGCCGGGGCTCTGGGGGAGGACGGAGCTTC. V usage is TRBV7-2 and J usage is TRBJ2-7; weak D call: TRBD2 (6 bases). Germline CDR1 reads SGHTA; CDR2 reads FQGNSA. The CDR3 is made up of 13 amino acids.

This chain uses TRBV11-2 with TRBJ2-1; D is uncertain. Germline lookup yields CDR1 SGHAT and CDR2 FQNNGV. Trimming pared 0 bases from V and 8 bases from J, leaving 11 bases between. The CDR3 spans 14 residues. The CDR3 here is CASSLDLGIHEQFF. The CDR3 nucleotides read TGTGCCAGCAGCTTAGATCTAGGTATCCATGAGCAGTTCTTC.

The rearrangement joins TRBV27 to TRBJ2-7; 12 positions match TRBD2. This CDR3 is built from 14 residues. Germline V CDR1 and CDR2: MNHEY, SMNVEV (reference sequence). The trim removed 4 bases at V and 5 bases at J, leaving 3 bases unmatched. The CDR3 protein is CASSSRLAGDEQYF. DNA for the CDR3: TGTGCCAGCAGTTCGAGACTAGCGGGAGACGAGCAGTACTTC.

This clone has just a few counts. The V call is TRBV19, the J call TRBJ1-1; 10 nucleotides agree with TRBD1. The V and J ends lost 5 bases and 4 bases, in that order; junction bases with no gene match: 16. This CDR3 contains 18 residues. CDR1 is LNHDA, CDR2 SQIVND, per germline (reference sequence). The CDR3 loop reads CASSPHPGTGDWATEAFF. Here the CDR3 DNA reads TGTGCCAGTAGTCCGCACCCCGGGACAGGGGATTGGGCCACTGAAGCTTTCTTT.

V and J are TRBV19 and TRBJ2-3; TRBD2 matches 7 bases. Germline V gene sequence: CDR1 LNHDA, CDR2 SQIVND (reference sequence). Trimming cost V 4 bases and J 0 bases; bases outside gene matches: 4. The CDR3 has 15 amino acids. The CDR3 here is CASSTLAVSTDTQYF. DNA of the CDR3: TGTGCCAGTAGTACCCTAGCGGTTAGCACAGATACGCAGTATTTT.

This sequence joins TRBV28 and TRBJ2-1; 9 bases are shared with TRBD1. Germline V gene sequence: CDR1 MDHEN, CDR2 SYDVKM. J was trimmed by 3 bases and V by 6 bases; bases with no gene match: 9. The CDR3 runs 16 residues. CDR3 protein: CASSPLGDRVYNEQFF. The DNA for the CDR3 is TGTGCCAGCAGCCCGCTAGGGGACAGGGTCTACAATGAGCAGTTCTTC.

The rearrangement joins TRBV27 to TRBJ2-2, with TRBD2 matching 11 bases. Germline CDR1 and CDR2: MNHEY and SMNVEV (reference sequence). The CDR3 runs 17 residues. V shed 5 bases, J shed 5 bases, and the junction held 10 bases outside the gene matches. As DNA, the CDR3 is TGTGCCAGCAGTCTGACCTTGGGACTAGCGGTGACCGGGGAGCTGTTTTTT. Amino acid sequence: CASSLTLGLAVTGELFF.

This chain joins TRBV6-6 and TRBJ2-3; D is unclear. The CDR3 loop spans 13 amino acids. With 4 bases removed from V and 5 bases from J, the gap between germline ends came to 10 bases. Germline CDR1 is MNHNY and CDR2 is SVGAGI (reference sequence). The CDR3 DNA reads TGTGCCAGCAGTTCAGACACCCTAGATACGCAGTATTTT. Translation: CASSSDTLDTQYF.

This clone was seen only once. The chain couples TRBV7-9 to TRBJ2-1; TRBD1 or TRBD2 may be the D gene (5 bases each). This CDR3 is built from 14 residues. V shed 5 bases and J shed 8 bases, with 16 bases lying between them. Per the germline V gene, CDR1 is SEHNR and CDR2 is FQNEAQ (reference sequence). CDR3 in amino acids: CASSQALGVDEQFF. The CDR3 nucleotides read TGTGCCAGCAGCCAAGCCTTGGGGGTGGATGAGCAGTTCTTC.

This sequence joins TRBV27 and TRBJ2-2, with D unclear. The CDR3 covers 13 residues. Trimming removed 4 bases from V and 4 bases from J, with 7 bases in between. CDR1 is MNHEY and CDR2 is SMNVEV in the germline V gene (reference sequence). CDR3 coding DNA: TGTGCCAGCAGTTACACCGTCACCGGGGAGCTGTTTTTT. Translation gives CASSYTVTGELFF.

The chain combines TRBV5-8 with TRBJ2-2; no reliable D call. CDR1 and CDR2 (germline): SGHTS, YDEGEE. The V end lost 0 bases, the J end lost 6 bases, and 6 bases lay between the germline ends. CDR3 length equals 13 residues. The CDR3 reads CASSLVGPGELFF. CDR3 nucleotides: TGTGCCAGCAGCTTGGTCGGGCCCGGGGAGCTGTTTTTT.

V usage is TRBV28 and J usage is TRBJ2-3; the D gene is possibly TRBD2 (6 bases). Trimming pared 6 bases from V and 3 bases from J, leaving 16 bases between. The CDR3 covers 15 residues. Germline values: CDR1 MDHEN, CDR2 SYDVKM. Written as DNA, the CDR3 is TGTGCCAGCAGGTCCCGGGAAGGGAGGACAGATACGCAGTATTTT. It encodes CASRSREGRTDTQYF.

CDR3 nucleotides: TGTGCCAGCAGTTTACGGTTAAGGTTAAACACCGGGGAGCTGTTTTTT. Translated: CASSLRLRLNTGELFF. The chain combines TRBV27 with TRBJ2-2, with unresolved D. Trimming stripped 2 bases from V and 2 bases from J, with 12 bases between. CDR3 length equals 16 residues. Germline loops: CDR1 MNHEY, CDR2 SMNVEV (reference sequence).

Comment on this clone: The same CDR3 is also encoded by other DNA sequences in this sample. The V gene is TRBV27, the J gene TRBJ2-1; 9 positions match TRBD1. There are 16 residues in the CDR3. Per the germline V gene, CDR1 is MNHEY and CDR2 is SMNVEV (reference sequence). Losses at the gene ends were 0 bases for V and 7 bases for J; bases not matched to a gene: 7. The CDR3 reads CASSLSPGTGSNEQFF. The CDR3 DNA is TGTGCCAGCAGTTTATCGCCCGGGACAGGGAGTAATGAGCAGTTCTTC.

The chain combines TRBV15 with TRBJ2-7; the match to TRBD2 covers 8 bases. The CDR3 contains 14 residues. J lost 3 bases, V lost 2 bases, and 3 bases had no gene match. Per germline, CDR1 LNHNV and CDR2 YYDKDF (reference sequence). CDR3 in DNA: TGTGCCACCAGCAGAAGCGGGAGAGGCTACGAGCAGTACTTC. Translating gives CATSRSGRGYEQYF.

The DNA for the CDR3 is TGTGCCAGCAGCGTAGACGGAATTTACTCTGGAAACACCATATATTTT. Its translation is CASSVDGIYSGNTIYF. The chain combines TRBV9 with TRBJ1-3; D is unresolved. V was clipped by 0 bases and J by 0 bases, with 10 bases between them. In germline, CDR1 is SGDLS, CDR2 YYNGEE. CDR3 length equals 16 residues.

The chain recombines TRBV27 with TRBJ2-7; the match to TRBD1 covers 11 bases. The CDR3 covers 14 residues. Germline lookup yields CDR1 MNHEY and CDR2 SMNVEV (reference sequence). The V and J ends lost 6 bases and 6 bases, in that order; junction bases with no gene match: 7. CDR3 sequence: CASRSDRGRSEQYF. CDR3 bases: TGTGCCAGCAGGTCGGACAGGGGGCGCAGCGAGCAGTACTTC.

This clone came up a few times. The gene calls are TRBV5-1 and TRBJ2-2; D gene ambiguous. Trimming left V 1 base short and J 4 bases short, with 23 bases between. The CDR3 contains 19 residues. Looked up from germline, CDR1 is SGHRS and CDR2 is YFSETQ. CDR3 region: CASSLISALPSPRTGELFF. CDR3 coding DNA: TGCGCCAGCAGCTTGATTAGTGCTTTGCCATCCCCCCGCACCGGGGAGCTGTTTTTT.

The chain carries TRBV28 and TRBJ2-7; TRBD2 matches 14 bases. Germline V gene sequence: CDR1 MDHEN, CDR2 SYDVKM. The V gene end was trimmed by 4 bases and the J gene end by 4 bases; junction bases not matched to a gene: 15. This CDR3 contains 19 residues. CDR3 sequence reads: CASSSSKLTSGRERYEQYF. Here the CDR3 DNA reads TGTGCCAGCAGTTCGTCCAAATTGACTAGCGGGAGGGAAAGATACGAGCAGTACTTC.

The V and J genes are TRBV19 and TRBJ1-1, with D possibly being TRBD1 (5 bases). The V and J ends lost 3 bases and 5 bases respectively, with 13 bases between them. This CDR3 has 14 amino acids. Germline CDR1 and CDR2: LNHDA and SQIVND (reference sequence). The CDR3 DNA reads TGTGCCAGTAGTATCGCGGGGGGTATGACTGAAGCTTTCTTT. Translating gives CASSIAGGMTEAFF.

The chain couples TRBV19 to TRBJ1-3; D remains ambiguous. The CDR3 is 15 residues long. Germline-derived CDR1 and CDR2 are LNHDA and SQIVND (reference sequence). Trimming stripped 5 bases from V and 7 bases from J, with 18 bases between. CDR3 nucleotides: TGTGCCAGTAGTCCGAAAGGAGTGCCCTGGAACACCATATATTTT. Protein sequence: CASSPKGVPWNTIYF.

The chain uses TRBV4-1 and TRBJ2-7; 7 bases agree with TRBD1. V shed 3 bases and J 3 bases; nucleotides not matched to a gene: 11. CDR1 and CDR2 from the germline V gene are MGHRA and YSYEKL. This CDR3 is built from 16 residues. Written as DNA, the CDR3 is TGCGCCAGCAGCCACCGTGGGGCAGGGGGATACTACGAGCAGTACTTC. The encoded protein is CASSHRGAGGYYEQYF.

The chain has TRBV7-8 and TRBJ1-1, with a possible D match to TRBD1 (5 bases). Germline-derived CDR1 and CDR2 are SGHVS and FQNEAQ. The CDR3 is 15 amino acids. V lost 11 bases and J lost 2, with 21 bases in between. The DNA for the CDR3 is TGTGCCTCAGCGGGGCCCATGGGGCCAAACACTGAAGCTTTCTTT. This encodes CASAGPMGPNTEAFF.

With regard to this clone: The DNA is left out, because the CDR3 cannot be placed on it with certainty; the CDR3 is given as TCRdb lists it. The chain links TRBV13 to TRBJ2-7. Germline V gene lookup returns CDR1 PRHDT and CDR2 FYEKMQ (reference sequence). Including both end residues, the CDR3 is 16 amino acids long. The CDR3 here is CASSFGAGKGSYEQYF.

Points on this clone: Other DNA sequences in the sample encode the same CDR3. DNA of the CDR3: TGTGCCAGCAGTTTGGGGACGAGCACTGAAGCTTTCTTT. Translated, it gives CASSLGTSTEAFF. The chain links TRBV28 to TRBJ1-1; maybe TRBD1 (5 bases). V gave up 3 bases and J gave up 4 bases, with 9 bases separating them. The CDR3 is 13 amino acids. Germline CDR1 MDHEN, CDR2 SYDVKM.

The gene calls are TRBV4-2 and TRBJ2-2; 14 positions agree with TRBD2. Germline V gene sequence: CDR1 LGHNA, CDR2 YNFKEQ. The CDR3 contains 19 residues. The V segment lost 3 bases and the J segment 6 bases; nucleotides outside the gene matches: 12. Here the CDR3 DNA reads TGTGCCAGCAGCCAGACCCTAGGGGGACTAGCGGGAGTGGCCGGGGAGCTGTTTTTT. It codes for CASSQTLGGLAGVAGELFF.

The chain couples TRBV10-3 to TRBJ2-7; no firm D call. CDR1 is ENHRY and CDR2 is SYGVKD in the germline V gene. This CDR3 spans 12 amino acids. Trimming took 5 bases from V and 5 from J, leaving 10 bases between them. The CDR3 here is CAISPGEDEQYF. The CDR3 nucleotides read TGTGCCATCAGTCCGGGTGAAGACGAGCAGTACTTC.

V is TRBV28 and J is TRBJ1-2; D remains unclear. The germline V and J ends were trimmed by 3 bases and 4 bases, with 15 bases remaining between them. The CDR3 loop spans 15 amino acids. Germline CDR1 reads MDHEN; CDR2 reads SYDVKM. The CDR3 loop reads CASSFRSPGGYGYTF. The CDR3 DNA reads TGTGCCAGCAGTTTCCGGTCCCCCGGTGGCTATGGCTACACCTTC.